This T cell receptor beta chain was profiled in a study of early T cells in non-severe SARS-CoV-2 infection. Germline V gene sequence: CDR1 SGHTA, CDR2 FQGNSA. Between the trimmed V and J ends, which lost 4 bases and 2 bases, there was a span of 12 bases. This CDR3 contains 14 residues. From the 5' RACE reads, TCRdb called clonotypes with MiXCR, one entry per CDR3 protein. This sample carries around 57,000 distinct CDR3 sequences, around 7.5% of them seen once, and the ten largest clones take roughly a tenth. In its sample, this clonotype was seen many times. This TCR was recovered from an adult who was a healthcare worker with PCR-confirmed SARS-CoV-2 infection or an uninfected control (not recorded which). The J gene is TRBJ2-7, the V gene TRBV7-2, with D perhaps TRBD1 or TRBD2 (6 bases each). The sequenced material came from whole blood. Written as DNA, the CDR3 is TGTGCCAGCAGCTCGAACAGGGAGGCCTACGAGCAGTACTTC. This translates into CASSSNREAYEQYF.